A selection of T cell receptor beta chains follows, all from one sample in a study of blood T cell repertoires in COVID-19. Some clones are missing from TCRdb's copy, which holds only in-frame ones; the method was immunoSEQ multiplex PCR. The table has over 55,000 clones, about 80% seen once. Sequences were obtained from peripheral blood. These TCRs come from an elderly man with COVID-19, enrolled during active disease. CDR3s include the opening cysteine and the closing phenylalanine or tryptophan. Fields, in order: clone size, J gene, V gene, D gene, CDR3 protein, CDR3 DNA. D genes are given only for firm matches. Not every row has a clone size; where given, it reads once, few, many or a size class.

size: once; J: TRBJ1-2; V: TRBV5-1; D: TRBD1; CDR3: CASSLGQIAYGYTF; DNA: TGCGCCAGCAGCCTGGGACAGATTGCCTATGGCTACACCTTC
size: NA; J: TRBJ1-1; V: TRBV9; D: TRBD1; CDR3: CASSPWTGDTEAFF; DNA: TGTGCCAGCAGCCCGTGGACAGGGGACACTGAAGCTTTCTTT
size: few; J: TRBJ1-1; V: TRBV28; D: NA; CDR3: CASSTPGQPMNTEAFF; DNA: TGTGCCAGCAGTACGCCGGGACAACCTATGAACACTGAAGCTTTCTTT
size: NA; J: TRBJ1-1; V: TRBV29-1; D: TRBD1; CDR3: CSVTGGTTNTEAFF; DNA: TGCAGCGTTACAGGGGGCACCACGAACACTGAAGCTTTCTTT
size: NA; J: TRBJ1-1; V: TRBV29-1; D: TRBD1; CDR3: CSADPGQGYTEAFF; DNA: TGCAGCGCAGACCCGGGACAGGGGTACACTGAAGCTTTCTTT
size: NA; J: TRBJ1-1; V: TRBV5-4; D: NA; CDR3: CASGGEGAEAFF; DNA: TGTGCCAGCGGAGGGGAAGGAGCTGAAGCTTTCTTT
size: NA; J: TRBJ2-3; V: TRBV6-5; D: NA; CDR3: CASRDTGGVDTQYF; DNA: TGTGCCAGCAGGGACACCGGCGGGGTAGATACGCAGTATTTT
size: NA; J: TRBJ2-7; V: TRBV7-9; D: NA; CDR3: CASSLASPGEQYF; DNA: TGTGCCAGCAGCTTAGCCTCCCCGGGGGAGCAGTACTTC
size: NA; J: TRBJ1-6; V: TRBV3-1/TRBV3-2; D: NA; CDR3: CASSPRTAPSPLHF; DNA: TGTGCCAGCAGCCCTCGGACAGCTCCTTCACCCCTCCACTTT
size: NA; J: TRBJ2-7; V: TRBV19; D: TRBD2; CDR3: CASSEGRAYEQYF; DNA: TGTGCCAGTAGTGAAGGGAGGGCCTACGAGCAGTACTTC
size: NA; J: TRBJ1-3; V: TRBV5-1; D: NA; CDR3: CASSLQGTGNTIYF; DNA: TGCGCCAGCAGCTTACAGGGAACTGGAAACACCATATATTTT
size: NA; J: TRBJ2-2; V: TRBV7-8; D: NA; CDR3: CASSPAPGRVNTGELFF; DNA: TGTGCCAGCAGCCCAGCCCCAGGCAGGGTAAACACCGGGGAGCTGTTTTTT
size: NA; J: TRBJ2-4; V: TRBV25-1; D: NA; CDR3: CASSDLWGGPNIQYF; DNA: TGTGCCAGCAGTGATCTATGGGGGGGCCCGAACATTCAGTACTTC
size: NA; J: TRBJ2-3; V: TRBV18; D: TRBD2; CDR3: CASSKGLAEITDTQYF; DNA: TGTGCCAGCTCTAAGGGACTAGCGGAGATCACAGATACGCAGTATTTT
size: NA; J: TRBJ1-1; V: TRBV21-1; D: NA; CDR3: CASSKGQTRDRIFDTEAFF; DNA: TGTGCCAGCAGCAAAGGTCAAACCCGGGACAGGATCTTTGACACTGAAGCTTTCTTT
size: NA; J: TRBJ1-2; V: TRBV19; D: TRBD1; CDR3: CASSIEEGAANYGYTF; DNA: TGTGCCAGTAGTATCGAAGAGGGGGCGGCTAACTATGGCTACACCTTC
size: few; J: TRBJ2-5; V: TRBV6-6; D: NA; CDR3: CATGGPGTQYF; DNA: TGTGCCACCGGGGGGCCTGGGACCCAGTACTTC
size: NA; J: TRBJ2-3; V: TRBV19; D: TRBD2; CDR3: CASSIQASGSTDTQYF; DNA: TGTGCCAGTAGTATTCAAGCTAGCGGGAGTACAGATACGCAGTATTTT
size: NA; J: TRBJ1-2; V: TRBV7-9; D: TRBD1; CDR3: CASSLAGQRFYGYTF; DNA: TGTGCCAGCAGCTTAGCGGGACAGAGATTCTATGGCTACACCTTC
size: NA; J: TRBJ2-3; V: TRBV12-5; D: TRBD2; CDR3: CASGAGLAGGTDTQYF; DNA: TGTGCTAGTGGTGCCGGACTAGCGGGGGGCACAGATACGCAGTATTTT
size: NA; J: TRBJ1-1; V: TRBV27; D: NA; CDR3: CASRAGTPREGTEAFF; DNA: TGTGCCAGCAGGGCCGGGACACCAAGGGAGGGCACTGAAGCTTTCTTT
size: NA; J: TRBJ1-5; V: TRBV3-1/TRBV3-2; D: NA; CDR3: CASSQDGAASEPQHF; DNA: TGTGCCAGCAGCCAAGATGGAGCTGCCTCGGAGCCCCAGCATTTT
size: NA; J: TRBJ2-6; V: TRBV27; D: NA; CDR3: CASSLVGAGANVLTF; DNA: TGTGCCAGCAGTTTAGTAGGGGCTGGGGCCAACGTCCTGACTTTC
size: NA; J: TRBJ1-1; V: TRBV10-1; D: TRBD1; CDR3: CASSEGGPPNTEAFF; DNA: TGCGCCAGCAGTGAAGGGGGCCCACCGAACACTGAAGCTTTCTTT
size: NA; J: TRBJ2-5; V: TRBV9; D: NA; CDR3: CASSREEAQETQYF; DNA: TGTGCCAGCAGCAGGGAGGAGGCCCAGGAGACCCAGTACTTC
size: NA; J: TRBJ2-1; V: TRBV5-1; D: TRBD2; CDR3: CASSPLAGGYNEQFF; DNA: TGCGCCAGCAGCCCACTAGCGGGGGGCTACAATGAGCAGTTCTTC
size: NA; J: TRBJ1-2; V: TRBV28; D: TRBD1; CDR3: CASSPPGTGANYGYTF; DNA: TGTGCCAGCAGTCCTCCCGGGACAGGGGCTAACTATGGCTACACCTTC
size: NA; J: TRBJ2-7; V: TRBV18; D: TRBD1; CDR3: CASSPGTDHEQYF; DNA: TGTGCCAGCTCACCCGGGACAGATCACGAGCAGTACTTC
size: NA; J: TRBJ2-2; V: TRBV10-3; D: NA; CDR3: CAISVLGVGELFF; DNA: TGTGCCATCAGTGTCCTAGGGGTCGGGGAGCTGTTTTTT
size: NA; J: TRBJ1-2; V: TRBV7-9; D: TRBD1; CDR3: CASSSTGDAGYTF; DNA: TGTGCCAGCAGCTCAACAGGGGATGCTGGCTACACCTTC
size: NA; J: TRBJ1-2; V: TRBV9; D: TRBD1; CDR3: CASSVTGTGGDYGYTF; DNA: TGTGCCAGCAGCGTCACCGGGACAGGGGGAGACTATGGCTACACCTTC
size: NA; J: TRBJ1-1; V: TRBV30; D: NA; CDR3: CASPPGRGTEAFF; DNA: TGTGCCTCCCCACCGGGCCGGGGCACTGAAGCTTTCTTT
size: NA; J: TRBJ1-1; V: TRBV7-9; D: TRBD1; CDR3: CASSPGTGKAEAFF; DNA: TGTGCCAGCAGCCCCGGGACAGGGAAGGCTGAAGCTTTCTTT
size: once; J: TRBJ1-5; V: TRBV7-3; D: NA; CDR3: CASSLTGDQPQHF; DNA: TGTGCCAGCAGCTTAACAGGGGATCAGCCCCAGCATTTT
size: NA; J: TRBJ1-5; V: TRBV2; D: NA; CDR3: CASSTGRAGNQPQHF; DNA: TGTGCCAGCAGTACAGGGAGAGCTGGCAATCAGCCCCAGCATTTT
size: NA; J: TRBJ2-5; V: TRBV7-2; D: TRBD1; CDR3: CASSPGQGHWTQYF; DNA: TGTGCCAGCAGCCCTGGACAGGGGCACTGGACCCAGTACTTC
size: NA; J: TRBJ1-5; V: TRBV27; D: TRBD1; CDR3: CASSPHRGRPSPQHF; DNA: TGTGCCAGCAGTCCCCACAGGGGGCGGCCTTCGCCCCAGCATTTT
size: NA; J: TRBJ2-7; V: TRBV30; D: NA; CDR3: CAWSDTYEQYF; DNA: TGTGCCTGGAGCGACACTTACGAGCAGTACTTC
size: once; J: TRBJ2-5; V: TRBV5-4; D: NA; CDR3: CASSPSGVALETQYF; DNA: TGTGCCAGCAGCCCCTCCGGGGTAGCGTTAGAGACCCAGTACTTC
size: once; J: TRBJ2-2; V: TRBV5-1; D: NA; CDR3: CASSSGIGDTGELFF; DNA: TGCGCCAGCAGCTCTGGTATAGGGGACACCGGGGAGCTGTTTTTT
size: NA; J: TRBJ1-4; V: TRBV5-1; D: NA; CDR3: CASHPGGSTNEKLFF; DNA: TGCGCCAGCCACCCGGGGGGTTCAACTAATGAAAAACTGTTTTTT
size: NA; J: TRBJ1-2; V: TRBV5-1; D: NA; CDR3: CASSIEADYGYTF; DNA: TGCGCCAGCAGTATCGAGGCCGACTATGGCTACACCTTC
size: few; J: TRBJ1-4; V: TRBV7-9; D: NA; CDR3: CASSYGTPGEKLFF; DNA: TGTGCCAGCAGCTACGGGACTCCGGGGGAAAAACTGTTTTTT
size: NA; J: TRBJ2-5; V: TRBV9; D: TRBD2; CDR3: CASSVGLGGMETQYF; DNA: TGTGCCAGCAGCGTAGGTCTGGGAGGGATGGAGACCCAGTACTTC
size: NA; J: TRBJ1-2; V: TRBV4-3; D: TRBD1; CDR3: CASSGIRQGSYTF; DNA: TGCGCCAGCAGCGGAATCCGACAGGGTAGCTACACCTTC
size: NA; J: TRBJ1-6; V: TRBV14; D: TRBD1; CDR3: CASSQGDSYSPLHF; DNA: TGTGCCAGCAGCCAAGGGGACAGCTATTCACCCCTCCACTTT